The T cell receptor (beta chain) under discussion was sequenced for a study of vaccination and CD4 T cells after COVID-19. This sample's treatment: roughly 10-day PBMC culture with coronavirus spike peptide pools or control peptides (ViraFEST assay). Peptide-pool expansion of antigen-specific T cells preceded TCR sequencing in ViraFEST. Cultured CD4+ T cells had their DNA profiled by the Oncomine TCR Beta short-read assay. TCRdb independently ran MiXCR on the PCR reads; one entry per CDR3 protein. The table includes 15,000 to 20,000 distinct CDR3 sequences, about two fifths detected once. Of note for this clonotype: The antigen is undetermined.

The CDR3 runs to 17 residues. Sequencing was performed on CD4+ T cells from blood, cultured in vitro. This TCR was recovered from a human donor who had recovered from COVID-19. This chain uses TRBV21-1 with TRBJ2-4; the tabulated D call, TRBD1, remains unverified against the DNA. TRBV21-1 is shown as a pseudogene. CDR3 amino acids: CATQGPRQGLAKNIQYF. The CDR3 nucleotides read TGTGCCACCCAGGGGCCTAGACAGGGGCTAGCCAAAAACATTCAGTACTTC.